A selection of T cell receptor beta chains follows, all from one sample in a study of CD4 T cells in relation to SARS-CoV-2 and coronaviruses. Libraries were prepared by immunoSEQ multiplex PCR; TCRdb keeps only in-frame clonotypes and omits some of them. The table lists some 40,000 clones, 65% to 80% of them singletons, with 20% in the top ten. These receptors lack a known antigen. Sample: memory CD4+ T cells from PBMCs, cultured in vitro. All receptors come from an adult with COVID-19. The CDR3 runs from the conserved cysteine through the conserved F or W. The D gene is left open where the match is weak. A row's size may be missing; if present it is once, few, many or a size class.

d_call	clone_size	v_call	j_call	cdr3_nt	cdr3_aa
NA	NA	TRBV4-1	TRBJ2-1	TGCGCCAGCAGCCAGGAGCGGGCCCTCTCCTACAATGAGCAGTTCTTC	CASSQERALSYNEQFF
TRBD2	NA	TRBV18	TRBJ2-1	TGTGCCAGCTCACCAGGATATGCGGGAGAGGGTGAGCAGTTCTTC	CASSPGYAGEGEQFF
TRBD2	NA	TRBV6-2/TRBV6-3	TRBJ2-1	TGTGCCAGCAGCCGGACTAGCGGGAGGGCAAATGAGCAGTTCTTC	CASSRTSGRANEQFF
TRBD2	NA	TRBV3-1/TRBV3-2	TRBJ2-3	TGTGCCAGCAGCCAACGGCTAGCGGTTACTGGGAGAGATACGCAGTATTTT	CASSQRLAVTGRDTQYF
NA	NA	TRBV29-1	TRBJ2-3	TGCAGCGTTGAGTGGCAGTTTAGCACAGATACGCAGTATTTT	CSVEWQFSTDTQYF
TRBD2	NA	TRBV10-2	TRBJ2-5	TGCGCCAGCAGTGTTAGCGGGAGGGAGACCCAGTACTTC	CASSVSGRETQYF
NA	NA	TRBV24-1	TRBJ2-1	TGTGCCACCAGTGACTCTCAGGGGAGGGGGCACAATGAGCAGTTCTTC	CATSDSQGRGHNEQFF
NA	NA	TRBV4-3	TRBJ1-6	TGCGCCAGCAGCCAAGACTACCAGAGCTCCTATAATTCACCCCTCCACTTT	CASSQDYQSSYNSPLHF
TRBD1	NA	TRBV18	TRBJ1-1	TGTGCCAGCTCACCAACGGGACAGGGCGGCATGAACACTGAAGCTTTCTTT	CASSPTGQGGMNTEAFF
TRBD1	NA	TRBV7-2	TRBJ1-5	TGTGCCAGCAGACTGACAGGGATGAGCAATCAGCCCCAGCATTTT	CASRLTGMSNQPQHF
TRBD1	NA	TRBV19	TRBJ2-5	TGTGCCAGTAGTACAACAGGGGGCCCTCCACCGTGGACCCAGTACTTC	CASSTTGGPPPWTQYF
TRBD2	NA	TRBV7-2	TRBJ2-5	TGTGCCAGCAGCTTACGCGGGAGGGGACAGACCCAGTACTTC	CASSLRGRGQTQYF
NA	NA	TRBV12-3/TRBV12-4	TRBJ2-1	TGTGCCAGCAGTTTACGGGCGGAGGTGGAGCAGTTCTTC	CASSLRAEVEQFF
TRBD2	NA	TRBV7-6	TRBJ2-7	TGTGCCAGCAGCTTAGTAGCTAGCGGACTCGAGCAGTACTTC	CASSLVASGLEQYF
TRBD1	NA	TRBV7-2	TRBJ1-2	TGTGCCAGCAGCGAAGACAGGGCTTCCCTTTATGGCTACACCTTC	CASSEDRASLYGYTF
NA	NA	TRBV9	TRBJ1-1	TGTGCCAGCAGCGTAGTATCTGGGGGGGAAGCTTTCTTT	CASSVVSGGEAFF
NA	few	TRBV28	TRBJ2-7	TGTGCCAGCAGTTTACCCCTAGCGCCCAAAAATACCTACGAGCAGTACTTC	CASSLPLAPKNTYEQYF
NA	NA	TRBV6-1	TRBJ1-5	TGTGCCAGCAGTGAAGGAACATCGCTATCCACTTACCATAATCAGCCCCAGCATTTT	CASSEGTSLSTYHNQPQHF
NA	NA	TRBV19	TRBJ1-1	TGTGCCAGTAGTATAGGTGCCGCGGAAGCTTTCTTT	CASSIGAAEAFF
NA	NA	TRBV5-5	TRBJ2-6	TGTGCCAGCAGCTTGGACGGTTCTGGGGCCAACGTCCTGACTTTC	CASSLDGSGANVLTF
TRBD2	NA	TRBV28	TRBJ2-7	TGTGCCAGCAGTCTAGCGGGAGGGTGGCCCTACGAGCAGTACTTC	CASSLAGGWPYEQYF
NA	NA	TRBV5-1	TRBJ2-5	TGCGCCAGCAGCTTTCAAGAGACCCAGTACTTC	CASSFQETQYF
TRBD2	NA	TRBV11-3	TRBJ2-1	TGTGCCAGCAGCTTAGACGGGACTAGCGGCCTCAATGAGCAGTTCTTC	CASSLDGTSGLNEQFF
NA	NA	TRBV2	TRBJ2-3	TGTGCCAGTAGAACAGGGTGGGGCACAGATACGCAGTATTTT	CASRTGWGTDTQYF
TRBD2	NA	TRBV27	TRBJ2-2	TGTGCCAGCAGTTTACACAGCGGGGGGTTCGCGAACACCGGGGAGCTGTTTTTT	CASSLHSGGFANTGELFF
NA	NA	TRBV28	TRBJ2-1	TGTGCCAGCAGTTTAATCGACTGGATTAGCTCCTACAATGAGCAGTTCTTC	CASSLIDWISSYNEQFF
TRBD2	NA	TRBV15	TRBJ2-4	TGTGCCACCAGCAGAGCCTTGACTAGCGGCCAAAACATTCAGTACTTC	CATSRALTSGQNIQYF